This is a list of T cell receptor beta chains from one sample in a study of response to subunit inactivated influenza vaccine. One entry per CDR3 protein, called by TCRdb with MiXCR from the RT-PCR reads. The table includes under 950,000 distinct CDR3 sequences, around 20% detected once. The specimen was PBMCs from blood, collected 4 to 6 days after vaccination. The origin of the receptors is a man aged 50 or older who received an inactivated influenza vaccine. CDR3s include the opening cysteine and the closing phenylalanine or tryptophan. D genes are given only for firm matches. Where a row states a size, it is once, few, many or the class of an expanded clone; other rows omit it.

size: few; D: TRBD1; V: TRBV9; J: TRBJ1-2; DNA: TGTGCCAGCAGCGGCCACAGGGGGCACGACTATGGCTACACCTTC; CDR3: CASSGHRGHDYGYTF
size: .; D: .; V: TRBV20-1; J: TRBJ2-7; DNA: TGCAGTGCTAGTTACAGAACCTACGGGCAGTACTTC; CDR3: CSASYRTYGQYF
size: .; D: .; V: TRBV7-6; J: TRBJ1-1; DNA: TGTGCCAGCCTCCCCTTGGGACCTGGATCGAACACTGAAGCTTTCTTT; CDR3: CASLPLGPGSNTEAFF
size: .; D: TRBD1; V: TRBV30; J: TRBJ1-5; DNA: TGTGCCTGGAGCCGAAACGAGGGGGCTAACAATCAGCCCCAGCATTTT; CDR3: CAWSRNEGANNQPQHF
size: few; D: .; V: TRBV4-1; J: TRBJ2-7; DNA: TGCGCCAGCAGCCAAGCTCCTTCTGGGTCCTCCTACGAGCAGTACTTC; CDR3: CASSQAPSGSSYEQYF
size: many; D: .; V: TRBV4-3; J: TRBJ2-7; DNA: TGCGCCAGCAGCCAAGATTTGGGTCCGTACGAGCAGTACTTC; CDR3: CASSQDLGPYEQYF
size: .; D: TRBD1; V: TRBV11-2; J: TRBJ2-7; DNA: TGTGCCATCTACGGACAGGTCTCAAACGAGCAGTACTTC; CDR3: CAIYGQVSNEQYF
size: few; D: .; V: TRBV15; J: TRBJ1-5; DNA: TGTGCCACCAGCAGAGATGTCCTTCAGCCCCAGCATTTT; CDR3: CATSRDVLQPQHF
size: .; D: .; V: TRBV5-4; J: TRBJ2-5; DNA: TGTGCCAGCAGTCCCGGGAGCGATACGCAAGAGACCCAGTACTTC; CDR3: CASSPGSDTQETQYF
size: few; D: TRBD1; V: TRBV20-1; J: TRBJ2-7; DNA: TGCAGTGCTTACAGGGGAACCCACGAGCAGTACTTC; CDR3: CSAYRGTHEQYF
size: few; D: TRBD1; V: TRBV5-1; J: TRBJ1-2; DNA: TGCGCCAGCAGCTTACAGCCGGGACAGGGCTATGGCTACACCTTC; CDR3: CASSLQPGQGYGYTF
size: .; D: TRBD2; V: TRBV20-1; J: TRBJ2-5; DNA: TGCAGTGCACCGGGACTAGCGGGAGTAGAGACCCAGTGCTTC; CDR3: CSAPGLAGVETQCF
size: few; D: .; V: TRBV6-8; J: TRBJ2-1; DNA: TGTGCCAGCAGTCAAGCGGCAGGCCATCATAGCTCCTACAATGAGCAGTTCTTC; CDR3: CASSQAAGHHSSYNEQFF
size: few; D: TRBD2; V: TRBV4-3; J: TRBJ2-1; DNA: TGCGCCAGCAGCCAGATCGCGGGGGGCCCCTACAATGAGCAGTTCTTC; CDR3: CASSQIAGGPYNEQFF
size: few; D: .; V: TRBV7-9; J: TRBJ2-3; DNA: TGTGCCAGCAGCCCCTTGATTAGCACAGATACGCAGTATTTT; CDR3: CASSPLISTDTQYF
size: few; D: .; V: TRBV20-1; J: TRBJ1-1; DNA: TGCAGTGCTAGCAGGGAGGAGTGGGTGAACACTGAAGCTTTCTTT; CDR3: CSASREEWVNTEAFF
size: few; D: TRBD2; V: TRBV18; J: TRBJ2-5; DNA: TGTGCCAGCTCACCACCTGGGACTAGCAGGGAGACCCAGTACTTC; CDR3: CASSPPGTSRETQYF
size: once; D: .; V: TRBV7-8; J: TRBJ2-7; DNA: TGTGCCAGCAGCCTACGACAGACTTTTTACGAGCAGTACTTC; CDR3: CASSLRQTFYEQYF
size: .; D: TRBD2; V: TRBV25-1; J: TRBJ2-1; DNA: TGTGCCAGCCTGGGACTAGTCGGCGATGAGCAGTTCTTC; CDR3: CASLGLVGDEQFF
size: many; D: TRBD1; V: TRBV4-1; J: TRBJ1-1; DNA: TGCGCCAGCAGCCAACCGGGACAGGGAGGCACTGAAGCTTTCTTT; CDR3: CASSQPGQGGTEAFF
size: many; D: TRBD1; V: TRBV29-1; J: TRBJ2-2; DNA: TGCAGCGTTGACGGGGACAGGGGGGGGACCGGGGAGCTGTTTTTT; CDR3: CSVDGDRGGTGELFF
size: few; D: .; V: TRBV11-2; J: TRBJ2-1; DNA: TGTGCCAGCAGCTTAGAGGCAGGGCCCTTTTCCTACAATGAGCAGTTCTTC; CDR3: CASSLEAGPFSYNEQFF
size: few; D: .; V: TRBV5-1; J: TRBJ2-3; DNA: TGCGCCAGCAGCCCACAGGTTTCTAGCACAGATACGCAGTATTTT; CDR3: CASSPQVSSTDTQYF
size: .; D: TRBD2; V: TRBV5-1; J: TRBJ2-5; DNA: TGCGCCAGCAGCCCCAATCAAGCGGGGGGCTTGGAGACCCAGTACTTC; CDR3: CASSPNQAGGLETQYF
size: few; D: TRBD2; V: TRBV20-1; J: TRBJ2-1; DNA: TGCAGTGCTAGTTGGGAAGCGGGAGGCAGTGAGCAGTTCTTC; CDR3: CSASWEAGGSEQFF
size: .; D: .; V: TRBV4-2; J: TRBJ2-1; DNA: TGTGCCAGCAGCCAAGACGCGACTGGCTACAATGAGCAGTTCTTC; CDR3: CASSQDATGYNEQFF
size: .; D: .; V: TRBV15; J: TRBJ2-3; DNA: TGTGCCACCAGCAGATCCGGGCTAGTCACAGATACGCAGTATTTT; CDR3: CATSRSGLVTDTQYF
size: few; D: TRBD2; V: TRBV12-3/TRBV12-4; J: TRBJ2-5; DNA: TGTGCCAGCAGTTCAATTACTAGCGGGAGTAAGACCCAGTACTTC; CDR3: CASSSITSGSKTQYF
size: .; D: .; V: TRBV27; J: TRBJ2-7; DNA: TGTGCCAGCAGTTTATCGTGGTCGCCTAGGGGTGGCACCTACGAGCAGTACTTC; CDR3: CASSLSWSPRGGTYEQYF
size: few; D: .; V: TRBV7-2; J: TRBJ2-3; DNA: TGTGCCAGCAGCCAGGTGGGGGGCCGAACAGATACGCAGTATTTT; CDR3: CASSQVGGRTDTQYF
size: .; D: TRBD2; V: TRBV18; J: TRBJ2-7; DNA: TGTGCCAGCTCGATCCAGCGGGAGGCTACCTACGAGCAGTACTTC; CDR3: CASSIQREATYEQYF
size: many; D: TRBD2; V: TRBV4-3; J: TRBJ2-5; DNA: TGCGCCAGCAGCCCTCTTGGGACTAGCGGTGAGACCCAGTACTTC; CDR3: CASSPLGTSGETQYF
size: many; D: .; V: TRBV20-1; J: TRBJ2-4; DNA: TGCAGTGCTAGAGATCGGATGGGAATAGCCAAAAACATTCAGTACTTC; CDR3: CSARDRMGIAKNIQYF
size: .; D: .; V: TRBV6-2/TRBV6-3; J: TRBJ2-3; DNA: TGTGCCAGCAGCTACGTCAGGGGGGTCACAGATACGCAGTATTTT; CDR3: CASSYVRGVTDTQYF
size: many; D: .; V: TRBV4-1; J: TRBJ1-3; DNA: TGCGCCAGCAGCCAAGATGGAGGGGCTGGAAACACCATATATTTT; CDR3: CASSQDGGAGNTIYF
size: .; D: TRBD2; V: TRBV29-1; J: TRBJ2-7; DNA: TGCAGCGCGAGGGACTATGGCTACGAGCAGTACTTC; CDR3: CSARDYGYEQYF
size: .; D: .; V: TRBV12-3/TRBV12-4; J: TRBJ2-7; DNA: TGTGCCAGCCAAGAGGAGTCCTCCTACGAGCAGTACTTC; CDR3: CASQEESSYEQYF
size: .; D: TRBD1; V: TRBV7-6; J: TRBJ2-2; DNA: TGTGCCAGCAGCACCCGGACAGGGTTCACCGGGGAGCTGTTTTTT; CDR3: CASSTRTGFTGELFF
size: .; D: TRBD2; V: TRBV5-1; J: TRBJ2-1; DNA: TGCGCCAGCAGCTTAGTCCCCTCCGGGAGGGTTTACAATGAGCAGTTCTTC; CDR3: CASSLVPSGRVYNEQFF
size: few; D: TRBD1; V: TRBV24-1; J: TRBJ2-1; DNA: TGTGCCACCGGGACAGTCAATGAGCAGTTCTTC; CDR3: CATGTVNEQFF
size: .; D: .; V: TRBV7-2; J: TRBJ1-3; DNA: TGTGCCAGCAGCTCTCCGAACTCTGGAAACACCATATATTTT; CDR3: CASSSPNSGNTIYF
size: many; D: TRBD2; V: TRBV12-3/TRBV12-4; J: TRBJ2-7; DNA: TGTGCCAGCAGTTCACAGCGGGGGGAAGACGAGCAGTACTTC; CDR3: CASSSQRGEDEQYF
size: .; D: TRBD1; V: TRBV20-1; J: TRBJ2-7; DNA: TGCAGTGCTGAACCCCTAGGGACAGGGATAGACGAGCAGTACTTC; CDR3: CSAEPLGTGIDEQYF
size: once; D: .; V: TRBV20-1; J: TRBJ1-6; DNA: TGCAGTGCTTCTACAGGGAACGGTTTTAATTCACCCCTCCACTTT; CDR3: CSASTGNGFNSPLHF
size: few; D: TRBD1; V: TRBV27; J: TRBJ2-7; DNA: TGTGCCAGCAGCCCGAGTACCGGGACAGACTACGAGCAGTACTTC; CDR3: CASSPSTGTDYEQYF
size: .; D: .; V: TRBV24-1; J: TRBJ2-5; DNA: TGTGCCATCGAGAGGGGGTCGAAGACCCAGTACTTC; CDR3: CAIERGSKTQYF
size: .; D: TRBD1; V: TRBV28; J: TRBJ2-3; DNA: TGTGCCAGCAGCTCCAGGGGGCAGCAGTATTTT; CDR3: CASSSRGQQYF
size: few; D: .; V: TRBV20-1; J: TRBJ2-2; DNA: TGCAGTGCTGGGAGGGACACCCTCACCGGGGAGCTGTTTTTT; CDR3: CSAGRDTLTGELFF
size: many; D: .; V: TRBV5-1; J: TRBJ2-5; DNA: TGTGCCAGCAGCAACCAAGAGACCCAGTACTTC; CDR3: CASSNQETQYF